The clone carrying this T cell receptor (beta chain) came up many times. J gave up 0 bases and V 5 bases, and 4 bases lay outside the gene matches. Per germline, CDR1 SGHTA and CDR2 FQGNSA. This CDR3 has 15 residues. This sample is drawn from a study of blood T cells in healthy people across ages. For the second PCR, which ran for about 6 to 12 cycles, a sample-barcoded 5' primer and a J-beta primer mix were used. TCRdb redid the calling of the 5' RACE reads with MiXCR, one entry per CDR3 protein. The data show roughly 900,000 distinct CDR3 sequences, roughly 26% seen once. The origin of this receptor is a woman of 80 years or more in good health. V and J are TRBV7-2 and TRBJ2-1; 7 nucleotides align to TRBD1. The sequenced sample was blood. For the CDR3, the DNA is TGTGCCAGCAGCCCGACAGGGTACTCCTACAATGAGCAGTTCTTC. Residues: CASSPTGYSYNEQFF.